The present entry profiles one T cell receptor (beta chain) with its context. Its binding antigen is unknown. No base quality values were provided; no much bigger clone lies one nucleotide off. Based on the germline V gene, the CDR1 and CDR2 sequences are SNHLY and FYNNEI. The CDR3 measures 15 amino acids from cysteine to phenylalanine. Only the CDR3 portion is preserved as DNA: 45 bases, with reading frame beginning at the first base. V has 5 bases trimmed and J has 7 bases trimmed; junction bases matching no gene number 10. The sample originates from a study of shared clonotypes between healthy human individuals (dated by TCRdb to 2018 to 2020). In terms of the full investigation: Three men and two women, aged 18 to 49 years, made up the cohort. Per donor, three plates each were used for CD4 naive and CD4 memory, two for CD8 naive, and one for CD8 memory. To estimate repertoire size and how much clonotypes are shared between individuals, the study performed deep sequencing of blood TCR repertoires from five healthy adults. Per donor, leukapheresis produced somewhere between about 0.85 and 9.5 billion PBMCs. Different laboratories and diverse techniques were used to prepare libraries and sequence TCR repertoires, to increase sequencing depth and limit assay-specific biases.

CD8 naive samples were CD45RO-negative cells positively selected for CCR7, giving a CD45RA+CCR7+ population that excluded TemRA cells. Donors were healthy HIV-negative adults with no recently reported acute infections or vaccinations. Only Caucasian adults living in Nashville, Tennessee, USA were represented among the donors. Blood was obtained by leukapheresis, after which PBMCs were separated by Ficoll-Histopaque density gradient centrifugation and cryopreserved in liquid nitrogen vapor phase. Analytical flow cytometry was used to check the purity and quantity of each magnetically sorted T cell population. Genomic DNA was isolated from each sorted fraction and quantified by UV absorbance on a Nanodrop 2000c. Beyond this particular receptor, the publication reports: Larger estimated clonotype richness was generally found for naive subsets than for memory subsets. Incomplete sequencing was indicated by rarefaction of sorted-subset datasets, despite the large sequencing depth. Because the study included a small number of donors, the genetic and exposure-history diversity represented was limited. Pairwise subsampling led to the expectation that sequencing depth would affect the degree of clonotype sharing among donors. Sampling was restricted to blood, and TCR repertoires in tissues likely differ from the TCR repertoires found in blood. Sharing across several donors was observed for roughly 5.4% of naive CD4, 3.5% of naive CD8, roughly 2.4% of memory CD4, and about 0.39% of memory CD8 clonotypes. Higher generation probabilities were observed for clonotypes shared by all four sorted-subset donors than for non-shared clonotypes.

Using the deep immunoSEQ assay, multiplex PCR amplified TCR CDR3 regions from genomic DNA. Genomic DNA extracted from each cell subset was distributed evenly over all wells of several immunoSEQ 96-well plates, and each plate served as one replicate. Each replicate PCR for sorted subsets received about 200 ng genomic DNA, equal to some 32,000 T cell genomes. Purified libraries were measured with a Qubit 3.0 fluorometer, size-checked on a Bioanalyzer 2100, and measured again with the KAPA Library Quantification kit. A separate single-read 150-cycle Illumina NextSeq 550 flow cell was used to sequence each immunoSEQ 96-well plate. The authors' analysis ran thus. Because the immunoSEQ output held only junctional sequences and lacked quality scores, the filtering could not match the filtering applied to full-length reads. To assign V/J genes and CDR3, sequences were annotated against IMGT germline references using PyIR, a Python wrapper for IgBLAST v1.9. Reads with weak V/J assignments (E-value above 1e-6), missing CDR3, stop codons, out-of-frame junctions, or ambiguous translated residues were removed. V3J clonotypes were defined by identical inferred V gene, J gene, and CDR3 amino acid sequence. To compute the percentage overlap between repertoires, the number of shared unique clonotypes was divided by the size of the smaller repertoire. Three approaches were used to assess repertoire richness: RTK rarefaction, the Chao1 estimator, and Recon v2.1 estimates of unobserved clonotypes. OLGA was used to compute generation probabilities for all TCRbeta clonotypes that the gDNA method yielded from a handful of donors. This is the immuneACCESS table as TCRdb keeps it, with only in-frame sequences that have V and J called. A part of the clones is gone; compared with another copy, unresolved V genes explain less than half, and the rest is unexplained. V, J and clone size derive from that table, while D and trimming were established from the DNA sequence. For this sample the table gives around 1.9 million clones, of which just under 95% were detected only once. Under 2% of the sample rests with the top ten.

Recombination linked TRBV2 to TRBJ2-7, with 11 central nucleotides matching TRBD1. Sample: naive CD8+ T cells from PBMCs. The intended sense of this specimen's cell subset or site label: CD45RA+CCR7+. This receptor was obtained from a man aged 18 to 35 in good health. Some clones in this sample may be carry-over from other donors' samples. The nucleotide sequence reads TGTGCCAGCAGTCAAGGACAGGGGGCGTCTTGGGAGCAGTACTTC. This translates into CASSQGQGASWEQYF.